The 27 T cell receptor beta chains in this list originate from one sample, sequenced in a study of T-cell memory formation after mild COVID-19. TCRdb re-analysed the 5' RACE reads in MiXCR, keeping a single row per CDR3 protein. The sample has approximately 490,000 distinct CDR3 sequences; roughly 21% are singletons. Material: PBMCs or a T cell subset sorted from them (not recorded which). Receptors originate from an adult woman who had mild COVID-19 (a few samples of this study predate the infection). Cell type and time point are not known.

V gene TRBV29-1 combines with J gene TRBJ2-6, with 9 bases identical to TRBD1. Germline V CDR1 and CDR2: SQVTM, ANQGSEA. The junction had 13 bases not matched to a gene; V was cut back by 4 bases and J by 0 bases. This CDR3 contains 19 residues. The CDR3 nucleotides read TGCAGCGTTGGAAGAAGGACAGGGGATGCGATCTCTGGGGCCAACGTCCTGACTTTC. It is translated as CSVGRRTGDAISGANVLTF.

The CDR3: CAWSGGLSAVVAFF. CDR3 bases: TGTGCCTGGAGCGGGGGATTAAGCGCAGTTGTGGCTTTCTTT. V is TRBV30 and J is TRBJ1-1, with D possibly matching TRBD1 (5 bases). The V gene lost 3 bases and the J gene lost 11 bases, with 22 bases spanning the gap. Germline lookup yields CDR1 GTSNPN and CDR2 SVGIG (reference sequence). CDR3 length: 14 residues.

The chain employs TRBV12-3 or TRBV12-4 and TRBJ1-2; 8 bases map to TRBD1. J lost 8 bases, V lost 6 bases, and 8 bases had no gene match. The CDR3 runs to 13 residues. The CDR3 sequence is CASRSDRDEGYTF. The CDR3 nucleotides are TGTGCCAGCAGATCGGACAGGGATGAAGGCTACACCTTC.

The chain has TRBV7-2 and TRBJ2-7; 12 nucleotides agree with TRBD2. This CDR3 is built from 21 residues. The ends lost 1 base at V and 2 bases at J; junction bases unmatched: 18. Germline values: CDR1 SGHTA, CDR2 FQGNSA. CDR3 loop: CASSLELVFDGTSGFTYEQYF. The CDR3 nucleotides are TGTGCCAGCAGCTTAGAATTGGTATTTGATGGGACTAGCGGGTTTACCTACGAGCAGTACTTC.

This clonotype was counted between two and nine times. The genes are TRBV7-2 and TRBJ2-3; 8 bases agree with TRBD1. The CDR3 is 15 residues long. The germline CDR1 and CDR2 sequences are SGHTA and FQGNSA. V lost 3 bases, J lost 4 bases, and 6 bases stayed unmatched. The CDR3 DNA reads TGTGCCAGCAGCTTCACAGGGGGTAGGGCAGATACGCAGTATTTT. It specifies CASSFTGGRADTQYF.

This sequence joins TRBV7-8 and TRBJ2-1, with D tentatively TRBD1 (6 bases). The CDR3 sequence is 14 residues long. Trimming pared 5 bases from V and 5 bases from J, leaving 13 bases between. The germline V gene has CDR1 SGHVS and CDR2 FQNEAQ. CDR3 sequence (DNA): TGTGCCAGCAGCATCAAACAGGGTAACAATGAGCAGTTCTTC. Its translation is CASSIKQGNNEQFF. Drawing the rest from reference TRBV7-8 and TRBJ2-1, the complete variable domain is GAGVSQSPRYKVAKRGQDVALRCDPISGHVSLFWYQQALGQGPEFLTYFQNEAQLDKSGLPSDRFFAERPEGSVSTLKIQRTQQEDSAVYLCASSIKQGNNEQFFGPGTRLTVL.

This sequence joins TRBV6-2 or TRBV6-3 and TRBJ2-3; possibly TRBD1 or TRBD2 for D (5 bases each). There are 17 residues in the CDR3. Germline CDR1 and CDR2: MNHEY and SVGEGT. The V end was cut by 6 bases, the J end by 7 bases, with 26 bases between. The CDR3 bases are TGTGCCAGCAGGCCCCCCCCGGCAGGGCGTGAGGGAAATACGCAGTATTTT. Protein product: CASRPPPAGREGNTQYF.

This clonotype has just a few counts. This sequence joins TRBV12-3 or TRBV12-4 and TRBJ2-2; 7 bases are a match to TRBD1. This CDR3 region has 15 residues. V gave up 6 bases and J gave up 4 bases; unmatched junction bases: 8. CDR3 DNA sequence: TGTGCCAGCAGCCCGGACAGGATAGGCACCGGGGAGCTGTTTTTT. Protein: CASSPDRIGTGELFF.

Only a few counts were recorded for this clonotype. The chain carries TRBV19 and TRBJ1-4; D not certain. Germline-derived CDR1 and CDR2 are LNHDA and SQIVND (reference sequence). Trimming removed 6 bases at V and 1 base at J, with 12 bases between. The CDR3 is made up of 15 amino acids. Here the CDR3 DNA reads TGTGCCAGTAGCAGCCGAGGGCGAACTAATGAAAAACTGTTTTTT. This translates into CASSSRGRTNEKLFF.

CDR3 DNA sequence: TGTGCCAGCAGCCGACCCCGAAGTTTTCCGGGATATGGCTACACCTTC. The encoded protein is CASSRPRSFPGYGYTF. The chain links TRBV6-5 to TRBJ1-2; D is unclear. V lost 6 bases and J 5 bases, leaving 22 bases between the germline ends. The germline V gene encodes CDR1 MNHEY and CDR2 SVGAGI. The CDR3 runs 16 residues.

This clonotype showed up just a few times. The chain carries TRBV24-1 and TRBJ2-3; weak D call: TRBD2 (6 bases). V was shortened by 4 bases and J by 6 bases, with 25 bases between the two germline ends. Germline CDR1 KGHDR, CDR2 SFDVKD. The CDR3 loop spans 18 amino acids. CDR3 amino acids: CATSETINAGPEVDTQYF. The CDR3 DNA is TGTGCCACCAGTGAAACGATTAACGCGGGACCGGAGGTCGATACGCAGTATTTT.

This CDR3 is CASSQDWANEQFF. The CDR3 DNA is TGTGCCAGCAGCCAAGATTGGGCTAATGAGCAGTTCTTC. This chain links TRBV3-1 with TRBJ2-1; D not resolved. CDR3 length: 13 residues. CDR1 LGHDT and CDR2 YNNKEL come from the germline V gene (reference sequence). The ends were cut back, 0 bases at V and 7 bases at J, with 7 bases in the middle.

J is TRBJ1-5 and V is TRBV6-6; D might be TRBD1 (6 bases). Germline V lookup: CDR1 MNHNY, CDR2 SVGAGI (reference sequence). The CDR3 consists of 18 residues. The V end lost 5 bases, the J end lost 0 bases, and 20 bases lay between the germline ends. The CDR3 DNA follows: TGTGCCAGCAGTGCCACCTTGGTCGACAGGACTAGCAATCAGCCCCAGCATTTT. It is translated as CASSATLVDRTSNQPQHF.

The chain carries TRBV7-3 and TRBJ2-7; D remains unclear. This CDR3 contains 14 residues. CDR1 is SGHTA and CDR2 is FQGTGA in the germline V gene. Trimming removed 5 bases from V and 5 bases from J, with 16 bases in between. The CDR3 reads CASSAGQLINEQYF. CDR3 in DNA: TGTGCCAGCAGCGCAGGCCAGCTAATCAACGAGCAGTACTTC.

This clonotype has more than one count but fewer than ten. The chain's CDR3 is CASSPYREQYTF. The CDR3 nucleotides read TGTGCCAGCTCACCGTACAGGGAACAATACACCTTC. This rearrangement joins TRBV18 to TRBJ1-2, with D maybe TRBD1 (6 bases). The CDR3 is 12 residues long. Per the germline V gene, CDR1 is KGHSH and CDR2 is LQKENI. Trimming took 3 bases from V and 11 from J, leaving 13 bases between them. Full variable domain (outside the CDR3, taken from reference TRBV18 and TRBJ1-2): NAGVMQNPRHLVRRRGQEARLRCSPMKGHSHVYWYRQLPEEGLKFMVYLQKENIIDESGMPKERFSAEFPKEGPSILRIQQVVRGDSAAYFCASSPYREQYTFGSGTRLTVV.

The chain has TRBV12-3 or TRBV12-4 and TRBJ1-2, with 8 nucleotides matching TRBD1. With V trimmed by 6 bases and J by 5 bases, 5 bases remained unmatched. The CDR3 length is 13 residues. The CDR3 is CASSTRQGYGYTF. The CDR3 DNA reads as TGTGCCAGCAGCACTCGACAGGGGTATGGCTACACCTTC.

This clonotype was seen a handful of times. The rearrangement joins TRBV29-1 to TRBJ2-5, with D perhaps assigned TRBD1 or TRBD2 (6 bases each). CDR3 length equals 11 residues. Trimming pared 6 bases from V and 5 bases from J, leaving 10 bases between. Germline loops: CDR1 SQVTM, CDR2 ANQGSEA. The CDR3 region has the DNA TGCAGCGTAGGGGGGAAGGAGACCCAGTACTTC. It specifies CSVGGKETQYF.

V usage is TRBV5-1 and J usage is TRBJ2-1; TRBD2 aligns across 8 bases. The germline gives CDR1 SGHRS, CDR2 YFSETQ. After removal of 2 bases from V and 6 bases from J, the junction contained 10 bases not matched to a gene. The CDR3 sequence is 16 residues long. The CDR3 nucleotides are TGCGCCAGCAGCTTAACAGGACTAGCAGTGATCAATGAGCAGTTCTTC. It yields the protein CASSLTGLAVINEQFF.

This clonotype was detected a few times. The CDR3 protein is CASSPLPQGGNTEAFF. The CDR3 bases are TGTGCCAGCTCACCACTACCTCAGGGAGGGAACACTGAAGCTTTCTTT. This chain joins TRBV18 and TRBJ1-1; D might be TRBD1 (5 bases). Germline assignment: CDR1 KGHSH and CDR2 LQKENI. CDR3 size: 16 residues. The germline V and J ends were trimmed by 1 base and 1 base, with 13 bases remaining between them.

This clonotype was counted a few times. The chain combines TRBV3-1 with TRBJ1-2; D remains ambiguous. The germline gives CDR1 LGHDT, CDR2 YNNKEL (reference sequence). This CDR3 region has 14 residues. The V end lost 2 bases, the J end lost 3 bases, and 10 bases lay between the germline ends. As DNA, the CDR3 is TGTGCCAGCAGCCAAACGTTGATCGACTATGGCTACACCTTC. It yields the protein CASSQTLIDYGYTF.

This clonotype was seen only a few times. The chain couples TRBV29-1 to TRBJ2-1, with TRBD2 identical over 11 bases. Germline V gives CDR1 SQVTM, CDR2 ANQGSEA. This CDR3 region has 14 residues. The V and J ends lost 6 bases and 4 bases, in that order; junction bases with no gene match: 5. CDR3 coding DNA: TGCAGCGTCACTAGCGGGAGCCGTTACAATGAGCAGTTCTTC. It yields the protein CSVTSGSRYNEQFF.

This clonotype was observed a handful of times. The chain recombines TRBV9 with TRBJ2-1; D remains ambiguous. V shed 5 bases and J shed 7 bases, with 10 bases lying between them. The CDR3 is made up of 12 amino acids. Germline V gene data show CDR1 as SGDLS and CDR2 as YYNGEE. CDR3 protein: CASSVIGNEQFF. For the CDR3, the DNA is TGTGCCAGCAGTGTCATCGGTAATGAGCAGTTCTTC.

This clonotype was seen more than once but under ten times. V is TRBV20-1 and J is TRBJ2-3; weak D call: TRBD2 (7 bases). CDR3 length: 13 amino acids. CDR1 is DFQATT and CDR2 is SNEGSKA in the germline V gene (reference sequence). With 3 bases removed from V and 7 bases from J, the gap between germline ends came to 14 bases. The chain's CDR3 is CSARGGGRYTQYF. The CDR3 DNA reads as TGCAGTGCTAGGGGGGGGGGCCGCTATACGCAGTATTTT.

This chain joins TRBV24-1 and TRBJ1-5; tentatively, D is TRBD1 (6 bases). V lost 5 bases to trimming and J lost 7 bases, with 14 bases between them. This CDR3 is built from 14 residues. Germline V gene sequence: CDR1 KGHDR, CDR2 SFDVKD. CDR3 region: CATSAPGTRQPQHF. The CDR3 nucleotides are TGTGCCACCAGTGCCCCCGGGACAAGGCAGCCCCAGCATTTT.

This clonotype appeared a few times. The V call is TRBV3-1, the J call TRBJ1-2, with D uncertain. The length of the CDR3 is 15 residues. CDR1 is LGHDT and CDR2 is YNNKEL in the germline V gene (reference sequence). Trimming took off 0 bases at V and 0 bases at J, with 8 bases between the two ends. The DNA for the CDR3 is TGTGCCAGCAGCCAAGATAGCCACGCTAACTATGGCTACACCTTC. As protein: CASSQDSHANYGYTF.

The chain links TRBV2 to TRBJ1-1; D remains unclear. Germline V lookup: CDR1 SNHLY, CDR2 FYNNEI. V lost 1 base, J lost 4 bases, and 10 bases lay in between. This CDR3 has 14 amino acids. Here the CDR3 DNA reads TGTGCCAGCAGTGAAGTTGTGGGCATCACTGAAGCTTTCTTT. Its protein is CASSEVVGITEAFF.

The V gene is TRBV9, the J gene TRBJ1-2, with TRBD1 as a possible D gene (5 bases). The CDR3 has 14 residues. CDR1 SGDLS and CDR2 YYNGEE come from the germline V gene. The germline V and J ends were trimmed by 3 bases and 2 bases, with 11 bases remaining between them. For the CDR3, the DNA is TGTGCCAGCAGCGCCGGGACGGGGAACTATGGCTACACCTTC. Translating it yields CASSAGTGNYGYTF. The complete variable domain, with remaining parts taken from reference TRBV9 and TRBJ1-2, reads DSGVTQTPKHLITATGQRVTLRCSPRSGDLSVYWYQQSLDQGLQFLIQYYNGEERAKGNILERFSAQQFPDLHSELNLSSLELGDSALYFCASSAGTGNYGYTFGSGTRLTVV.